The 6 T cell receptor beta chains below were found in one sample sequenced in a study of regulatory T cells in long-lasting Graves disease. Time point defined: persistent/refractory GD, antithyroid drugs over 5 years with positive TRAb. Scientists built the TCR library using RNA that was extracted from PBMCs. TCR beta libraries were built with iRepertoire HTBI primers and Arm-PCR of CDR3 regions. MiXCR, run by TCRdb on the multiplex PCR reads, gives a single entry per CDR3 protein. In the table there are 700,000 or so distinct CDR3 sequences, about 32% of which are singletons. Specimen: peripheral blood mononuclear cells (PBMCs), collected when the disease was refractory, from a patient treated with antithyroid drugs. All receptors derive from a female donor with Graves disease.

This clonotype appeared many times. The V gene is TRBV6-9, the J gene TRBJ1-2; D possibly corresponds to TRBD1 (6 bases). CDR1 and CDR2 (germline): MNHGY, SVAAGI. Trimming took 4 bases from V and 2 from J, leaving 14 bases between them. This CDR3 has 15 amino acids. Here the CDR3 reads CASSFGRDRNYGYTF. In nucleotides, the CDR3 is TGTGCCAGCAGTTTCGGTAGAGACAGGAACTATGGCTACACCTTC.

This chain links TRBV6-1 with TRBJ1-2; no clear D gene. There are 12 residues in the CDR3. Germline V gives CDR1 MNHNS, CDR2 SASEGT. V lost 6 bases and J 7 bases, leaving 12 bases between the germline ends. The CDR3 sequence is CASSPIASGYTF. CDR3 nucleotide sequence: TGTGCCAGCAGCCCAATTGCGTCTGGCTACACCTTC.

The rearrangement uses TRBV2 and TRBJ1-1; no definite D call. The V end was cut by 2 bases, the J end by 1 base, with 5 bases between. The germline gives CDR1 SNHLY, CDR2 FYNNEI. The CDR3 runs to 13 residues. CDR3 coding DNA: TGTGCCAGCAGTGAATTTGCGAACACTGAAGCTTTCTTT. Translation gives CASSEFANTEAFF.

To note about this clonotype: At one end, the junction sequence differs from germline, possibly due to a read error. This chain links TRBV27 with TRBJ2-7, with D unresolved. Germline assignment: CDR1 MNHEY and CDR2 SMNVEV (reference sequence). This CDR3 contains 14 residues. CDR3 region: CASSFRNPTYGQYF. DNA for the CDR3: TGTGCCAGCAGTTTTCGGAACCCGACCTACGGGCAGTACTTC.

This clonotype has a handful of counts. V usage is TRBV14 and J usage is TRBJ2-7; TRBD2 might be the D (6 bases). The V end was cut by 4 bases, the J end by 6 bases, with 13 bases between. The germline gives CDR1 SGHDN, CDR2 FVKESK. The CDR3 has 13 residues. The CDR3 here is CASSPRLVGEQYF. DNA for the CDR3: TGTGCCAGCAGCCCGAGACTAGTCGGCGAGCAGTACTTC.

This clonotype was detected only once. The chain is built from TRBV27 and TRBJ1-3; D uncertain. The V end was cut by 10 bases, the J end by 2 bases, with 12 bases between. The CDR3 contains 13 residues. Germline V gives CDR1 MNHEY, CDR2 SMNVEV (reference sequence). The CDR3 nucleotides are TGTGCCACCAGGAGGGCCGCTGGAAACACCATATATTTT. Translated, it gives CATRRAAGNTIYF.